This is a list of T cell receptor beta chains from one sample in a study of cytomegalovirus exposure and HLA in healthy donors. Using immunoSEQ multiplex PCR, the repertoire was profiled, and TCRdb retains in-frame clones only, with some absent. The data contain some 85,000 clones, 77% of them singletons. Sample: PBMCs. The origin of the receptors is a man aged 25-45 years in good health and CMV-seronegative. The CDR3 runs from the conserved cysteine through the conserved F or W. The D gene is left open where the match is weak. Only part of the rows carry a size: once, few, many, or a class if the clone is expanded.

j_gene | len | d_gene | abundance | v_gene | CDR3nt | CDR3aa
TRBJ1-4 | 15 | . | . | TRBV9 | TGTGCCAGCAGCGTAGAAACCCAGGGGAACGAAAAACTGTTTTTT | CASSVETQGNEKLFF
TRBJ2-5 | 17 | TRBD1 | . | TRBV5-1 | TGCGCCAGCAGTACCGGGACAGGATCCACTTGGGGGGAGACCCAGTACTTC | CASSTGTGSTWGETQYF
TRBJ2-3 | 15 | TRBD1 | . | TRBV19 | TGTGCCAGTAGAGACAGGGGCCTCAGCACAGATACGCAGTATTTT | CASRDRGLSTDTQYF
TRBJ1-2 | 12 | TRBD1 | . | TRBV2 | TGTGCCAGCAGTTGGGACAGCTATGGCTACACCTTC | CASSWDSYGYTF
TRBJ1-1 | 13 | . | few | TRBV7-2 | TGTGCCAGCAGCTCTTGGGCCAGTCTAGAAGCTTTCTTT | CASSSWASLEAFF
TRBJ1-4 | 16 | TRBD1 | . | TRBV18 | TGTGCCAGCTCACCGGGACAGGCCGGAGCTAATGAAAAACTGTTTTTT | CASSPGQAGANEKLFF
TRBJ1-3 | 22 | . | . | TRBV21-1 | TGTGCCAGCAGCAAAGTGTATCCGGGCAGGGTGTCGTGTCGGAACTCTGGAAACACCATATATTTT | CASSKVYPGRVSCRNSGNTIYF
TRBJ1-5 | 14 | . | once | TRBV27 | TGTGCCAGCAGTTTAGGGGGGTACAATCAGCCCCAGCATTTT | CASSLGGYNQPQHF
TRBJ2-4 | 13 | . | once | TRBV28 | TGTGCCAGCAGTAGAAGTGTCGGAAACATTCAGTACTTC | CASSRSVGNIQYF
TRBJ2-7 | 15 | TRBD2 | . | TRBV28 | TGTGCCAGCAGTTTAGGCGGGAGGCCTCCCTACGAGCAGTACTTC | CASSLGGRPPYEQYF
TRBJ1-6 | 15 | TRBD1 | . | TRBV9 | TGTGCCAGCAGTGAAGGGGACAGGGGTAATTCTCCCTTCCACTTT | CASSEGDRGNSPFHF
TRBJ1-2 | 12 | . | few | TRBV6-1 | TGTGCCAGCAGCCTGACAGATTATGGCTACACCTTC | CASSLTDYGYTF
TRBJ2-5 | 14 | TRBD2 | . | TRBV27 | TGTGCCAGCAGTTCCACTAGCGTCCGGGAGACCCAGTACTTC | CASSSTSVRETQYF